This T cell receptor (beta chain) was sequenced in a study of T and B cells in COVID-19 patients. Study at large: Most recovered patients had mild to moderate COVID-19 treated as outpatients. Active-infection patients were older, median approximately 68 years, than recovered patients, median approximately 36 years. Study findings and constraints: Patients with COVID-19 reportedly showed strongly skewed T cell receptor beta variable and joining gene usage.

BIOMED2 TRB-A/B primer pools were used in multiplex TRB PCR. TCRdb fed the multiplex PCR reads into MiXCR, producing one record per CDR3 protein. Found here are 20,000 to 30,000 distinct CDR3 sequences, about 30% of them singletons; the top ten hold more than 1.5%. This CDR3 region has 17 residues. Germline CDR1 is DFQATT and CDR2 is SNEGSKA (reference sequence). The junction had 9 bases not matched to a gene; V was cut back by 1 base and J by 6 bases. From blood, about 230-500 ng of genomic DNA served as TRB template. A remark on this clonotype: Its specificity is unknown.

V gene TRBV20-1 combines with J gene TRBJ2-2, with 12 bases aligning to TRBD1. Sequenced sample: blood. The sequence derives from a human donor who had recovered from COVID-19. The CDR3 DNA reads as TGCAGTGCTAGAGCGTATCGGGACAGGGGGCACGCCGGGGAGCTGTTTTTT. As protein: CSARAYRDRGHAGELFF.